This TCR beta chain was retrieved from a study of T cells in Graves' hyperthyroidism and ophthalmopathy. Study as a whole: Peripheral blood was acquired at first diagnosis, ahead of any therapy whatsoever. Study-level findings and limits: Most thyroid clonotypes expanded above 0.001 were also detected in blood.

The TCR beta CDR3 regions underwent amplification using RNA transcripts as the source. A set of HTBI primers served as the primers for a first-round RT-PCR of the TCR CDR3. TCRdb re-derived calls from the multiplex PCR reads in MiXCR, one entry per CDR3 protein. The sample consists of roughly 740,000 distinct CDR3 sequences, over 15% of them appearing once. There are many counts of this clonotype. Its antigen is still unknown. CDR3 length: 13 amino acids. Germline CDR1 MDHEN, CDR2 SYDVKM. V lost 5 bases and J lost 2, with 10 bases in between. The patients, who ranged from 18 to 65 in age, presented with newly diagnosed hyperthyroidism lasting under 2 months. Patients were excluded because of uncontrolled infection, other autoimmune disease, pregnancy or lactation.

This rearrangement joins TRBV28 to TRBJ2-7; D is undetermined. The material sequenced was blood. This clonotype was sampled from a man aged 18 to 30 with Graves' hyperthyroidism. The chain's CDR3 is CASSPLGPYEQYF. The DNA of the CDR3 is TGTGCCAGCAGTCCCCTAGGGCCCTACGAGCAGTACTTC.